The present TCR beta chain was sequenced within a study of monozygotic twins with inflammatory bowel disease (dated by TCRdb to between 2017 and 2020). As for the study more broadly: The complete study included around 30 monozygotic twin pairs: 19 IBD-discordant Danish pairs and nine German pairs, of which four were IBD-concordant and five were IBD-discordant. The search for disease-associated traits relied mainly on comparing IBD patients with their genetically identical healthy co-twins within discordant pairs. Each individual had, on average, about 151 000 unique TCRalpha sequences and 181 000 unique TCRbeta sequences available for analysis.

In regard to this clonotype: Its antigen remains undetermined.

Library generation was performed with 5' RACE. Each TCR library was prepared from around 3.5 ug of total RNA. For each sample, cDNA synthesis was carried out in eight separate reactions using SMARTScribe reverse transcriptase. During cDNA synthesis, template switching was used to introduce unique molecular identifiers that contained a 6-nucleotide sample barcode. Two nested PCRs of approximately 16 and 9 cycles amplified the TCRalpha and TCRbeta cDNA, and bead purification followed each PCR. Before amplification, the cDNA was both treated with uracil DNA-glycosylase and purified with the QIAquick PCR purification kit. The second PCR was the step at which Illumina TruSeq-compatible adapters and sample-specific barcodes were added. Library quality and concentration were checked on TapeStation and Qubit, and libraries were pooled at approximately 5 ng each. Sequencing of the pooled libraries was done on an Illumina HiSeq2500 single-index Rapid Run using custom sequencing primers and 2 x 100 bp reads. In the paper's pipeline: UMI-based consensus assembly with MiGEC version 1.2.6 was used to correct PCR and sequencing errors. MiXCR version 2.1.1 handled V(D)J alignment, clonotype assembly and CDR3 extraction. To normalise gene usage, clonotype sharing and MAIT/NKT TCR abundance, the analysis used the top 1000, 10 000 and 20 000 clonotypes per sample. After downsampling to 27 000 UMIs, diversity was calculated as the inverse Simpson index using the vegan R package. Paired Mann-Whitney U tests were applied to discordant twin pairs, and Benjamini-Hochberg correction was used for multiple testing. TCRdb reprocessed the reads; each CDR3 protein sequence makes one entry, and DNA is unavailable. TCRdb's processing, not the study's, gives the V and J calls here. The table for this sample shows some 90,000 distinct CDR3 sequences. Jointly, the top ten make up less than 7.5% of the sample.

An approximately 2.6 ml peripheral blood sample was drawn into PAXgene tubes per donor and stored at -80°C. Without any T cell sorting, total RNA was extracted from whole blood using the PAXgene blood miRNA kit on an automated QIAcube. Peripheral blood from monozygotic twin pairs, either concordant or discordant for inflammatory bowel disease, underwent deep TCRalpha and TCRbeta repertoire profiling that used unique molecular barcoding. Smoking habits were recorded for all twin pairs, and each individual was classified as a current, former or never smoker. The CDR3 measures 13 amino acids from cysteine to phenylalanine. A DNA sequence was not provided. Based on the germline V gene (reference sequence), the CDR1 and CDR2 sequences are MNHNY and SVGAGI. Study-wide findings and limitations: Compared with healthy twins, IBD patients shared fewer clonotypes with other individuals, and the difference was most pronounced in patients with signs of disease activity. No single strong signal or clonotype linked to IBD turned up in the results, so the idea that one exists was not supported. Concordant and discordant twins showed no difference in repertoire similarity, possibly because of limited statistical power. Different T cell subtypes could not be distinguished in the analysis. Differing immunosuppressive treatments among patients may have added background noise and inter-individual variability to the repertoires. A decrease in TCRbeta repertoire diversity, as measured by inverse Simpson index, was observed in IBD patients compared with their healthy co-twins.

Sequencing was performed on blood. The chain is encoded by TRBV6-6 joined to TRBJ2-5; without DNA, the TCRdb call of TRBD2 cannot be checked. This clonotype originated in a human donor with ulcerative colitis or Crohn's disease, or a healthy co-twin of an affected twin (not recorded which). CDR3 sequence: CASSYGSGETQYF.